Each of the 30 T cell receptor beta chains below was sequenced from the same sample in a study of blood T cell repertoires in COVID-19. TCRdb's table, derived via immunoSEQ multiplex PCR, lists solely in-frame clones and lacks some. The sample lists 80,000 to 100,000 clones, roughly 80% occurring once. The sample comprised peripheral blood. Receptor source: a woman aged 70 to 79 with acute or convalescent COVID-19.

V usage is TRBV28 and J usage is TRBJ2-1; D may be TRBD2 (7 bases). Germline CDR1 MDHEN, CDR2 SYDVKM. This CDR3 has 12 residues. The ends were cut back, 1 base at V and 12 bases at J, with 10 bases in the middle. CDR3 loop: CASSLSGGGQFF. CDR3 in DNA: TGTGCCAGCAGTTTATCGGGGGGCGGGCAGTTCTTC.

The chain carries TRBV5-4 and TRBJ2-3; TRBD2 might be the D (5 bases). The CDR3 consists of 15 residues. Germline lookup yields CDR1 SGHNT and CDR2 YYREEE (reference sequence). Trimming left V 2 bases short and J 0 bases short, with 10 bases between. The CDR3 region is CASSLAAASTDTQYF. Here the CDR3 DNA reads TGTGCCAGCAGCTTAGCAGCGGCTAGCACAGATACGCAGTATTTT.

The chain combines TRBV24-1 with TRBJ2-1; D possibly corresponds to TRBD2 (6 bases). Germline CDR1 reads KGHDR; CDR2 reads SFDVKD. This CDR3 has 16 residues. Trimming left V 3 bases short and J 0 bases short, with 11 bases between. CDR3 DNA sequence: TGTGCCACCAGTGATGTGGGGGGTAGCTCCTACAATGAGCAGTTCTTC. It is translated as CATSDVGGSSYNEQFF.

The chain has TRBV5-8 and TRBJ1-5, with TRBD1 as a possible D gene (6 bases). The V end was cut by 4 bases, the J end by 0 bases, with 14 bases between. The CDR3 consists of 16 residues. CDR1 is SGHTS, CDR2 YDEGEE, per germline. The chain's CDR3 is CASSQTGFYSNQPQHF. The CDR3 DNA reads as TGTGCCAGCAGCCAAACAGGGTTTTATAGCAATCAGCCCCAGCATTTT. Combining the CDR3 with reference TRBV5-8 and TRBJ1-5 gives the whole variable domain EAGVTQSPTHLIKTRGQQATLRCSPISGHTSVYWYQQALGLGLQFLLWYDEGEERNRGNFPPRFSGRQFPNYSSELNVNALELEDSALYLCASSQTGFYSNQPQHFGDGTRLSIL.

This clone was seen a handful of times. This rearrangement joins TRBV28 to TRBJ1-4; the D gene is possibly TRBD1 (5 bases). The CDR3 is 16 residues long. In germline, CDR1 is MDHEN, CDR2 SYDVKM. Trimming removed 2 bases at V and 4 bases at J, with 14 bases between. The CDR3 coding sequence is TGTGCCAGCAGTTTAGGAAAATTGCAGGGTAATGAAAAACTGTTTTTT. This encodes CASSLGKLQGNEKLFF.

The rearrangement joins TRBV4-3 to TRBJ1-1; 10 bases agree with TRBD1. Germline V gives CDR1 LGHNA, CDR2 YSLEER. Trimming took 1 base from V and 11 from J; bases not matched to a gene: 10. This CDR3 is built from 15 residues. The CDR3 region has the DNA TGCGCCAGCAGCCAAGCAAGGACAGGGGGATCAGCGGCTTTCTTT. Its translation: CASSQARTGGSAAFF.

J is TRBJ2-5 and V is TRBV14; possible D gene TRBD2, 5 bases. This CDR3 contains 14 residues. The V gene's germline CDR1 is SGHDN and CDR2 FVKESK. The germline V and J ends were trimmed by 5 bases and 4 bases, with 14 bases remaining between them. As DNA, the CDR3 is TGTGCCAGCAGCGAGGGCCTACTCCTAGAGACCCAGTACTTC. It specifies CASSEGLLLETQYF.

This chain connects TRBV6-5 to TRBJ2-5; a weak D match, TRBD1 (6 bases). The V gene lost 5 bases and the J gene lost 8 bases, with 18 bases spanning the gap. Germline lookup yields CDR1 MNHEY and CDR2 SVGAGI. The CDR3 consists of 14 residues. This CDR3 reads CASSTGINPITQYF. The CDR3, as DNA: TGTGCCAGCAGTACAGGGATTAACCCGATTACCCAGTACTTC.

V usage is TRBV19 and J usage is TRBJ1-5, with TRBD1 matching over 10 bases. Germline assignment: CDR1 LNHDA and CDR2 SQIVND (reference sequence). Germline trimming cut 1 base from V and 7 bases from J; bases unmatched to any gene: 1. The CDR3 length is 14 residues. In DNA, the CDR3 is TGTGCCAGTAGTATAGTGGGACAGGGGCAGCCCCAGCATTTT. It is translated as CASSIVGQGQPQHF.

DNA for the CDR3: TGTGCCAGCAGCTTAAGCCCCTCCAGGGTAACTAATGAAAAACTGTTTTTT. Its protein is CASSLSPSRVTNEKLFF. The chain carries TRBV7-2 and TRBJ1-4; possible D gene TRBD1, 5 bases. With 2 bases removed from V and 1 base from J, the gap between germline ends came to 14 bases. In germline, CDR1 is SGHTA, CDR2 FQGNSA. This CDR3 is 17 amino acids long.

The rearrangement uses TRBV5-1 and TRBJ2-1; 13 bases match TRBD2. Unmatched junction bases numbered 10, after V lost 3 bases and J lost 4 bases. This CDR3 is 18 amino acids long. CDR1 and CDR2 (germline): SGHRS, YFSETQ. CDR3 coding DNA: TGCGCCAGCAGCTGGTCACTAGCGGGAGGGACCGGATACAATGAGCAGTTCTTC. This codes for CASSWSLAGGTGYNEQFF.

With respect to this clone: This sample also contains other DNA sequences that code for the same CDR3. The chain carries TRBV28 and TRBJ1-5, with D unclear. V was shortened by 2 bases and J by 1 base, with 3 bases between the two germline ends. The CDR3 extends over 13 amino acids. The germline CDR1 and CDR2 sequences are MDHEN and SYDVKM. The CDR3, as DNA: TGTGCCAGCAGTTTACGGAGCAATCAGCCCCAGCATTTT. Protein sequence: CASSLRSNQPQHF.

Here the CDR3 DNA reads TGTGCCAGCAGATTACAGGGGAGTTACACTGAAGCTTTCTTT. Translated: CASRLQGSYTEAFF. The chain combines TRBV27 with TRBJ1-1; TRBD1 agrees at 7 bases. The CDR3 has 14 residues. The J segment lost 3 bases and the V segment lost 6 bases, leaving 7 bases of the junction unmatched. The germline CDR1 and CDR2 sequences are MNHEY and SMNVEV (reference sequence).

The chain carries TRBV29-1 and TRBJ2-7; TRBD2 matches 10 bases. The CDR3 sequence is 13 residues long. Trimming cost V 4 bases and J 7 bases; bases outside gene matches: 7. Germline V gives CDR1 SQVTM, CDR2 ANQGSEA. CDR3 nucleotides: TGCAGCGTTGCTAGCGGGAGTTCCAGGGAGCAGTACTTC. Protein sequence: CSVASGSSREQYF.

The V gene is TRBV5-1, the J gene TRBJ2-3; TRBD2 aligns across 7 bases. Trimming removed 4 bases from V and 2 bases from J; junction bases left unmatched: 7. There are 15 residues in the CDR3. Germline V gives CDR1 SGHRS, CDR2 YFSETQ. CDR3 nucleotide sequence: TGCGCCAGCAGCATTGCCGGGACTAACACAGATACGCAGTATTTT. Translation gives CASSIAGTNTDTQYF.

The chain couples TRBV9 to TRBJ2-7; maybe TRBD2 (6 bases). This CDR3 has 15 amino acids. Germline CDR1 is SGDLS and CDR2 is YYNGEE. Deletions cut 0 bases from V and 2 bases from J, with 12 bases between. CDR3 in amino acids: CASSVAPAGTYEQYF. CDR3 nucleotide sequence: TGTGCCAGCAGCGTAGCCCCCGCGGGGACCTACGAGCAGTACTTC.

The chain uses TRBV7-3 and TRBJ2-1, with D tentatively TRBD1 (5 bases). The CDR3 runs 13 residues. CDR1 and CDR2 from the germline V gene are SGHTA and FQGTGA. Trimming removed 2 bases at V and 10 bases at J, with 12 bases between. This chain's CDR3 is CASSLWLGEEQFF. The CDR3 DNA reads TGTGCCAGCAGCTTATGGTTAGGGGAAGAGCAGTTCTTC.

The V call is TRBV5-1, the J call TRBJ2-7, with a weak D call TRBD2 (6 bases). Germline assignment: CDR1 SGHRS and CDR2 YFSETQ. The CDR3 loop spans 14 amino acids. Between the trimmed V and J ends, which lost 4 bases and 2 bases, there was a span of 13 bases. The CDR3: CASSRGTGTYEQYF. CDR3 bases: TGCGCCAGCAGCCGCGGGACGGGTACCTACGAGCAGTACTTC.

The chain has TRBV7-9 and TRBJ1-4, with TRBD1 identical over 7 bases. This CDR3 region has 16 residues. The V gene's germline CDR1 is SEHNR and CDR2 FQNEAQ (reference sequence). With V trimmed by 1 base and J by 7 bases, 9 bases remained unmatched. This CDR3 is CASSLGDSPGGEKLFF. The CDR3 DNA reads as TGTGCCAGCAGCTTAGGGGACAGTCCTGGGGGTGAAAAACTGTTTTTT.

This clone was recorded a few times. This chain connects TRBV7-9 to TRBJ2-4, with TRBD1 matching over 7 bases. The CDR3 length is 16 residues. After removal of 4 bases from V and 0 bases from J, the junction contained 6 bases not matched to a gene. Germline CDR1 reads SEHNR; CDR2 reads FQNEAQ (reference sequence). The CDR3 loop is CASSSTGAKAKNIQYF. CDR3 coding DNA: TGTGCCAGCAGCTCAACAGGGGCCAAAGCCAAAAACATTCAGTACTTC.

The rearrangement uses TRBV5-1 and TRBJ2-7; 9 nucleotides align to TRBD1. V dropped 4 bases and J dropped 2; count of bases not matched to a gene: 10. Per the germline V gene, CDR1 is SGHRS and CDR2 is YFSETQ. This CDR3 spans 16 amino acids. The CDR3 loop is CASSAEGQGITYEQYF. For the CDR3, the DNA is TGCGCCAGCAGCGCCGAAGGACAGGGGATAACCTACGAGCAGTACTTC.

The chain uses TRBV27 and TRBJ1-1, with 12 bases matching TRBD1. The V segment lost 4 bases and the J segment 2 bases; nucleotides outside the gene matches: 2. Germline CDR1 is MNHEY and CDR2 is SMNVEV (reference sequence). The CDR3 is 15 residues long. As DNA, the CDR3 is TGTGCCAGCAGTTCCGGGACAGGGGGCAACACTGAAGCTTTCTTT. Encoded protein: CASSSGTGGNTEAFF.

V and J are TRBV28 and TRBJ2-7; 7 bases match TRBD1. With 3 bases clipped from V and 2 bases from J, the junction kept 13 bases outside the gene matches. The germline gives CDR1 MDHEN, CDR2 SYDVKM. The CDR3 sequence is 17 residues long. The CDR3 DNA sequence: TGTGCCAGCAGTTTGGTATTTGTAGGACAGGTACCCTACGAGCAGTACTTC. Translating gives CASSLVFVGQVPYEQYF.

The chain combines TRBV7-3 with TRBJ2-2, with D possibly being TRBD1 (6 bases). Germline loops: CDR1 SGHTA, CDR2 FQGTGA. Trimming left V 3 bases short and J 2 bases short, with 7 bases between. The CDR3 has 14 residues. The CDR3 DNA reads TGTGCCAGCAGCTTGGGACACAACACCGGGGAGCTGTTTTTT. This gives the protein CASSLGHNTGELFF.

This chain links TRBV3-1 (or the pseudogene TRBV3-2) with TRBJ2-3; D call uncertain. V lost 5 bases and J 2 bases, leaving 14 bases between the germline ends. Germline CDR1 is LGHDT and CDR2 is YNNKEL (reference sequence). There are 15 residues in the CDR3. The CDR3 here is CASSGLGPFTDTQYF. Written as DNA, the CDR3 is TGTGCCAGCAGCGGGCTGGGCCCTTTCACAGATACGCAGTATTTT.

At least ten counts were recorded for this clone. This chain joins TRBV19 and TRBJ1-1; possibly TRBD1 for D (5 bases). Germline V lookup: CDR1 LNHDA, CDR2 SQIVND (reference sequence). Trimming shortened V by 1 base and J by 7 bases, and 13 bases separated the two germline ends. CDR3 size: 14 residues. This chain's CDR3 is CASSIGVGAGEAFF. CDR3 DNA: TGTGCCAGTAGTATAGGCGTAGGGGCCGGTGAAGCTTTCTTT.

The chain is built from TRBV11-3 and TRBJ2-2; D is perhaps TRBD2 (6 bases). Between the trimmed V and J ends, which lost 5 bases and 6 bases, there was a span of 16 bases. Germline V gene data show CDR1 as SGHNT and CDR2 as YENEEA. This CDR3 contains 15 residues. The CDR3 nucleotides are TGTGCCAGCAGCCTTAACGTCGGGAGCGCCGGGGAGCTGTTTTTT. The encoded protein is CASSLNVGSAGELFF.

The CDR3 nucleotides are TGTGCCAGCAGCCCTCCGGCGGGGGGTGGAAACATTCAGTACTTC. Translation: CASSPPAGGGNIQYF. This chain uses TRBV7-2 with TRBJ2-4, with TRBD2 identical over 8 bases. The junction had 9 bases not matched to a gene; V was cut back by 5 bases and J by 6 bases. Germline V gives CDR1 SGHTA, CDR2 FQGNSA. The CDR3 has 15 amino acids.

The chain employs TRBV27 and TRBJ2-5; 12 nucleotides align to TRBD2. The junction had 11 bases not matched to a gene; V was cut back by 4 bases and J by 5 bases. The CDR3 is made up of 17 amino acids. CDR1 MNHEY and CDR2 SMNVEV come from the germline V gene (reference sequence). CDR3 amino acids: CASSSLGLAGQGETQYF. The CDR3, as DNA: TGTGCCAGCAGTTCCCTTGGACTAGCGGGGCAGGGGGAGACCCAGTACTTC.

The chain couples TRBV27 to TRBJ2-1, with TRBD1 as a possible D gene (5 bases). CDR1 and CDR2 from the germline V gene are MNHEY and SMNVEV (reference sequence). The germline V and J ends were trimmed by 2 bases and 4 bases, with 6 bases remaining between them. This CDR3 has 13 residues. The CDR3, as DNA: TGTGCCAGCAGTTTAAGGACATACAATGAGCAGTTCTTC. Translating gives CASSLRTYNEQFF.